A selection of T cell receptor beta chains follows, all from one sample in a study of control samples from healthy donors and cancer patients. Sequenced by immunoSEQ multiplex PCR; TCRdb stores in-frame clones only, minus some. The sample lists about 120,000 clones, around 92% seen once, with 0.55% to 0.6% in the top ten. Sequencing input: PBMCs. The receptors stem from a man at least 80 years old with head and neck cancer. Each CDR3 is given with its conserved first and last residue. Each record gives: CDR3 DNA, CDR3 protein, CDR3 length, V gene, D gene, J gene, clone size. A D gene is named only where the DNA matches it firmly. A row's size may be missing; if present it is once, few, many or a size class.

TGTGCCAGCAGTTTACAGGGGATGGCTGAAGCTTTCTTT,CASSLQGMAEAFF,13,TRBV6-5,TRBD1,TRBJ1-1,.
TGTGCCAGCAGTGAAGCAGGGCTAGGCGGCGGGAGGCTTCGTCGCGAGCAGTACTTC,CASSEAGLGGGRLRREQYF,19,TRBV6-1,TRBD2,TRBJ2-7,.
TGTGCCAGTAGTTCCCAGGGGGCGGGTGAGCAGTTCTTC,CASSSQGAGEQFF,13,TRBV19,TRBD1,TRBJ2-1,.
TGTGCCAGCAGTTTACCCGGGATACCGGCCTACGAGCAGTACTTC,CASSLPGIPAYEQYF,15,TRBV27,.,TRBJ2-7,.
TGTGCCAGCTCACAGGGGACGGGGTATAATGAAAAACTGTTTTTT,CASSQGTGYNEKLFF,15,TRBV18,.,TRBJ1-4,.
TGTGCCAGCAGTGAATCCCCTGCTGGATACGAGCAGTACTTC,CASSESPAGYEQYF,14,TRBV6-4,.,TRBJ2-7,once
TGTGCCAGCAGCGAGATATCCGGGACAGGGTTCTATGGCTACACCTTC,CASSEISGTGFYGYTF,16,TRBV9,TRBD1,TRBJ1-2,.
TGCGCCAGCAGCCCGGGGGGGCCCGGCACAGATACGCAGTATTTT,CASSPGGPGTDTQYF,15,TRBV5-1,TRBD2,TRBJ2-3,once
TGTGCCAGATGGACTAGCGGGTACGGCAATGAGCAGTTCTTC,CARWTSGYGNEQFF,14,TRBV2,TRBD2,TRBJ2-1,.
TGTGCCAGCGTTCGGGCGGGGGGGGATGAGCAGTTCTTC,CASVRAGGDEQFF,13,TRBV2,TRBD2,TRBJ2-1,.
TGTGCCAGCAGCTGGAGGACTACCCGGGGAGAGACCCAGTACTTC,CASSWRTTRGETQYF,15,TRBV5-4,.,TRBJ2-5,once
TGCGCCAGCAGTGAGTCTCGAAGCGATTTAGCCAAAAACATTCAGTACTTC,CASSESRSDLAKNIQYF,17,TRBV10-2,.,TRBJ2-4,once
TGTGCCTGGAGCAAAAGGGGGGGAGAGACCCAGTACTTC,CAWSKRGGETQYF,13,TRBV30,.,TRBJ2-5,.
TGTGCCTGGGCCGCGGCTAGCGGATACAATGAGCAGTTCTTC,CAWAAASGYNEQFF,14,TRBV30,TRBD2,TRBJ2-1,few
TGTGCCTGGAGTGTGGATTCGTACGAGCAGTACTTC,CAWSVDSYEQYF,12,TRBV30,.,TRBJ2-7,once
TGCGCCAGCAGCGGGCCTTCCGGGACAGGGGTTTTAGGCTCCTACAATGAGCAGTTCTTC,CASSGPSGTGVLGSYNEQFF,20,TRBV5-1,TRBD1,TRBJ2-1,.
TGTGCCAGCATTCCGGCGGGGGCAGATACGCAGTATTTT,CASIPAGADTQYF,13,TRBV12-3/TRBV12-4,TRBD2,TRBJ2-3,.
TGTGCCAGCAGTTCCCCGGGACTGAACTCTGGAAACACCATATATTTT,CASSSPGLNSGNTIYF,16,TRBV6-5,.,TRBJ1-3,.
TGTGCCTGGAGTGTACTTGTTGAGCAGTTCTTC,CAWSVLVEQFF,11,TRBV30,.,TRBJ2-1,.
TGTGCCAGCAGCTCTTTCGGACTAGCGGGAGCGGGGGGTACGCAGTATTTT,CASSSFGLAGAGGTQYF,17,TRBV7-9,TRBD2,TRBJ2-3,.
TGCGCCAGCAGCAAGGACAGGGGATGGGGACTCACAGATACGCAGTATTTT,CASSKDRGWGLTDTQYF,17,TRBV5-1,TRBD1,TRBJ2-3,.
TGTGCCAGCTCACCACAGGGAGTTGGCACTGAAGCTTTCTTT,CASSPQGVGTEAFF,14,TRBV18,.,TRBJ1-1,.
TGTGCCAGCAGCTCTCAGAAAAAAGGGAACACTGAAGCTTTCTTT,CASSSQKKGNTEAFF,15,TRBV5-4,.,TRBJ1-1,.